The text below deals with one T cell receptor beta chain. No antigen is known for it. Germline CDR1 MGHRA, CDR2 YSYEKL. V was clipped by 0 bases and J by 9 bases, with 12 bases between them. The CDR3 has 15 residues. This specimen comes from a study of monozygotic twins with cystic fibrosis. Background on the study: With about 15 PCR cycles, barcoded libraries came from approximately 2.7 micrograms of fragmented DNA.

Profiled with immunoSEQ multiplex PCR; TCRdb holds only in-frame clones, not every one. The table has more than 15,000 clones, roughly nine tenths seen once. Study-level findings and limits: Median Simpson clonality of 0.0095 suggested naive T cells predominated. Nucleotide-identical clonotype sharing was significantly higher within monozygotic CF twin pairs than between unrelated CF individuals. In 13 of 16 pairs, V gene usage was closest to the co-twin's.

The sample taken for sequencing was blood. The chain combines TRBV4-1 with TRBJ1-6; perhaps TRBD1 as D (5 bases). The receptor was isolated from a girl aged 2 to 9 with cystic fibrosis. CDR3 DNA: TGCGCCAGCAGCCAAGATGACCAGGGCGGTTCACCCCTCCACTTT. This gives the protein CASSQDDQGGSPLHF.